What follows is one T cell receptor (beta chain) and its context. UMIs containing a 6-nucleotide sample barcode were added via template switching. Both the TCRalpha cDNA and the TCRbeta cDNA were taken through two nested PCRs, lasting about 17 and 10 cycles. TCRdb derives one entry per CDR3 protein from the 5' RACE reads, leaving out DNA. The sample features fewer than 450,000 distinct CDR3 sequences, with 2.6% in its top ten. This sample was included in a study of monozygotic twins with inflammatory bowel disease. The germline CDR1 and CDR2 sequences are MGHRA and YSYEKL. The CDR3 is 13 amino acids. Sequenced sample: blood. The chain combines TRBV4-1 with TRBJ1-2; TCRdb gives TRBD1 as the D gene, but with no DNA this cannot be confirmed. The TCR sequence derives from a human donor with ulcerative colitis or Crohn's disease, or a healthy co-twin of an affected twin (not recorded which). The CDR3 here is CASSQPGFYGYTF.